The 10 T cell receptor beta chains below were found in one sample sequenced in a study of shared clonotypes between healthy human individuals. Produced via immunoSEQ multiplex PCR; TCRdb's table is partial and in-frame only. The data contain under 1,100,000 clones, around 74% of them singletons. Sequenced material: memory CD4+ T cells sorted from blood. Regarding subset: CD45RA-negative fraction. These receptors were taken from a man younger than 35 in good health.

The CDR3 nucleotides read TGTGCCAGCAGTGACCCCAAAGGCCGGGGAACTCGGGAGACCCAGTACTTC. It yields the protein CASSDPKGRGTRETQYF. The V and J genes are TRBV6-1 and TRBJ2-5, with a tentative D call TRBD2 (5 bases). This CDR3 region has 17 residues. The germline V gene has CDR1 MNHNS and CDR2 SASEGT. The V gene lost 3 bases and the J gene lost 5 bases, with 22 bases spanning the gap.

The CDR3 nucleotides are TGTGCCAGCAGCCTCGGAGACCATTCCACAGATACGCAGTATTTT. Protein product: CASSLGDHSTDTQYF. The chain links TRBV7-9 to TRBJ2-3; D remains unclear. The V end was cut by 5 bases, the J end by 2 bases, with 14 bases between. The CDR3 length is 15 residues. Germline loops: CDR1 SEHNR, CDR2 FQNEAQ (reference sequence).

A note on this clone: In the same sample, other DNA sequences code for this CDR3. CDR3 coding DNA: TGCGCCAGCAGCTTGGGCGGGACAGGTCAAGAGACCCAGTACTTC. This encodes CASSLGGTGQETQYF. This chain uses TRBV5-1 with TRBJ2-5; TRBD1 aligns across 8 bases. The V gene end was trimmed by 0 bases and the J gene end by 2 bases; junction bases not matched to a gene: 3. Germline assignment: CDR1 SGHRS and CDR2 YFSETQ. CDR3 length equals 15 residues.

The chain combines TRBV11-2 with TRBJ2-5, with 7 positions matching TRBD1. The CDR3 has 13 amino acids. In germline, CDR1 is SGHAT, CDR2 FQNNGV. With 1 base clipped from V and 11 bases from J, the junction kept 7 bases outside the gene matches. The CDR3 spells CASSLVQGTKQYF. The CDR3 region has the DNA TGTGCCAGCAGCTTAGTACAGGGGACAAAGCAGTACTTC. Using reference TRBV11-2 and TRBJ2-5 for the parts outside the CDR3, the full variable domain is EAGVAQSPRYKIIEKRQSVAFWCNPISGHATLYWYQQILGQGPKLLIQFQNNGVVDDSQLPKDRFSAERLKGVDSTLKIQPAKLEDSAVYLCASSLVQGTKQYFGPGTRLLVL.

CDR3 DNA: TGTGCCAGCAGCTTGGGGTGGGGTGAAAAACTGTTTTTT. It encodes CASSLGWGEKLFF. This sequence joins TRBV7-8 and TRBJ1-4, with D uncertain. V was pared by 3 bases and J by 7 bases, with 9 bases between. Germline V gene data show CDR1 as SGHVS and CDR2 as FQNEAQ. The CDR3 runs 13 residues.

The V and J genes are TRBV5-5 and TRBJ2-7, with D perhaps TRBD1 (7 bases). CDR1 is SGHKS and CDR2 is YYEKEE in the germline V gene (reference sequence). This CDR3 spans 14 amino acids. V gave up 4 bases and J gave up 4 bases, with 15 bases separating them. CDR3: CASSQISGGYEQYF. CDR3 in DNA: TGTGCCAGCAGCCAAATTTCAGGGGGGTACGAGCAGTACTTC.

The chain joins TRBV5-4 to TRBJ2-1; 11 nucleotides match TRBD1. In germline, CDR1 is SGHNT, CDR2 YYREEE (reference sequence). The V gene end was trimmed by 2 bases and the J gene end by 0 bases; junction bases not matched to a gene: 4. There are 17 residues in the CDR3. The CDR3 sequence is CASSFPGTGGSYNEQFF. The CDR3 nucleotides are TGTGCCAGCAGCTTCCCTGGGACAGGGGGCTCCTACAATGAGCAGTTCTTC.

This clone was recorded at least ten times. The chain employs TRBV30 and TRBJ2-7, with TRBD1 as a possible D gene (6 bases). This CDR3 has 14 residues. V lost 0 bases and J 5 bases, leaving 14 bases between the germline ends. Germline V gives CDR1 GTSNPN, CDR2 SVGIG (reference sequence). CDR3 bases: TGTGCCTGGAGTGTCAACAGGGCCCCACACGAGCAGTACTTC. This translates into CAWSVNRAPHEQYF.

The rearrangement uses TRBV29-1 and TRBJ1-3; D perhaps matches TRBD1 (5 bases). Looked up from germline, CDR1 is SQVTM and CDR2 is ANQGSEA. This CDR3 is built from 12 residues. With 5 bases removed from V and 4 bases from J, the gap between germline ends came to 9 bases. The CDR3: CSVTRTGNTIYF. The CDR3 bases are TGCAGCGTTACCCGGACAGGAAACACCATATATTTT.

This clone was seen just once. For the CDR3, the DNA is TGTGCCAGCAGTGAGGGACTAGCGGGGGGGTTGAAGACCCAGTACTTC. This gives the protein CASSEGLAGGLKTQYF. J is TRBJ2-5 and V is TRBV2; TRBD2 aligns across 16 bases. CDR3 length: 16 amino acids. Germline CDR1 is SNHLY and CDR2 is FYNNEI. The trim removed 3 bases at V and 6 bases at J, leaving 4 bases unmatched.